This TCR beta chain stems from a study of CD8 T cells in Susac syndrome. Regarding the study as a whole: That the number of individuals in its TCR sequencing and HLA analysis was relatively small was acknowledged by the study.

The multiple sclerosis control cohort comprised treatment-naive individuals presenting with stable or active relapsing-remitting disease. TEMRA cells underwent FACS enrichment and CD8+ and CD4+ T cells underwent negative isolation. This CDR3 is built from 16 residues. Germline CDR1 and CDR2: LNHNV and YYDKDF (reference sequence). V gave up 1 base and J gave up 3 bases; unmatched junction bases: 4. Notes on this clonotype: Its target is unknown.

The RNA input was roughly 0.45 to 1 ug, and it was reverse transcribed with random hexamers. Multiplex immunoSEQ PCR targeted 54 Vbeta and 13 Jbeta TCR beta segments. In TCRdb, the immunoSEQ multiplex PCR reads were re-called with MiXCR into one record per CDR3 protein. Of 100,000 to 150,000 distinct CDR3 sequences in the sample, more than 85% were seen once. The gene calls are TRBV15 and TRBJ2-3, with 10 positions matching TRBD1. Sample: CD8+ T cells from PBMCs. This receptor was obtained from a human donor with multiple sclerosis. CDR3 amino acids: CATSRGQGAQTDTQYF. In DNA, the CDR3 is TGTGCCACCAGCAGAGGACAGGGGGCGCAGACAGATACGCAGTATTTT.